This T cell receptor beta chain was profiled in a study of blood T cell repertoires in COVID-19. J lost 5 bases, V lost 4 bases, and 10 bases had no gene match. The CDR3 runs 17 residues. Germline CDR1 and CDR2: SGHNT and YYREEE (reference sequence). Enrolled through a virtual design, the participants were between roughly 18 and 90 years of age and came from approximately 25 US areas. Donors were grouped by their self-reported clinical history. The protocol was immunoSEQ multiplex PCR, while the TCRdb copy is restricted to in-frame clones and leaves out a portion. Found here are roughly 130,000 clones, 80% to 90% of them singletons; the top ten hold 3% to 3.5%.

The V gene is TRBV5-4, the J gene TRBJ2-3; 13 bases fit TRBD2. This sequence originates from a woman aged 50 to 65 with acute COVID-19. Input material: PBMCs or T cells enriched from blood (not recorded which). CDR3 protein: CASSIATGTSGKDTQYF. CDR3 DNA: TGTGCCAGCAGCATAGCGACCGGGACTAGCGGGAAAGATACGCAGTATTTT.